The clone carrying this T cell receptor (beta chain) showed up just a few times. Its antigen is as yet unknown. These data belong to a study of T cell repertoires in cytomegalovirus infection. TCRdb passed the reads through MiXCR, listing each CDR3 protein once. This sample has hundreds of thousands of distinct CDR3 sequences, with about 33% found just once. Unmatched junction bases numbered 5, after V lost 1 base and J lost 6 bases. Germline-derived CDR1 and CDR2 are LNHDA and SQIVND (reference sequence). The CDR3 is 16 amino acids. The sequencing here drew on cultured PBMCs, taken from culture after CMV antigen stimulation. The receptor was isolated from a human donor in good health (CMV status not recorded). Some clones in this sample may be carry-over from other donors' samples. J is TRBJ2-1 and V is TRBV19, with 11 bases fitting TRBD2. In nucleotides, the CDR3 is TGTGCCAGTAGTATAGGTAGCGGGAGGGCCGCCAATGAGCAGTTCTTC. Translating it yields CASSIGSGRAANEQFF.